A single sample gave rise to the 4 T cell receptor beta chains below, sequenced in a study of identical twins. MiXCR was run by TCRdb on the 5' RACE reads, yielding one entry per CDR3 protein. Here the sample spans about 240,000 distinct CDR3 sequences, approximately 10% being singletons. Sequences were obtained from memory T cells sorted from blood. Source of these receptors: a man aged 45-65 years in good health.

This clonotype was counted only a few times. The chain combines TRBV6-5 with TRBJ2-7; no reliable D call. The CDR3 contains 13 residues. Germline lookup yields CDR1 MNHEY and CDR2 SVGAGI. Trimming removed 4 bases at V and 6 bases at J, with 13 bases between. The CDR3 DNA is TGTGCCAGCAGTTTAACGGACCGTTCCGAGCAGTACTTC. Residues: CASSLTDRSEQYF.

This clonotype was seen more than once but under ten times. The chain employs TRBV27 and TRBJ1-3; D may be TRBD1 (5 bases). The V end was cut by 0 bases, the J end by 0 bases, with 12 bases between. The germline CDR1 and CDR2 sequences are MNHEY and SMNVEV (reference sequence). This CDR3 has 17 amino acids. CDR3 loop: CASSLSGRQVSGNTIYF. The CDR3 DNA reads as TGTGCCAGCAGTTTATCGGGGCGACAAGTCTCTGGAAACACCATATATTTT.

The CDR3 loop is CAISGGNSGRVEQFF. CDR3 DNA sequence: TGTGCCATCAGTGGAGGAAATAGCGGGAGAGTTGAGCAGTTCTTC. V usage is TRBV10-3 and J usage is TRBJ2-1; 9 bases agree with TRBD2. CDR1 is ENHRY and CDR2 is SYGVKD in the germline V gene. The CDR3 is 15 residues long. The trim removed 4 bases at V and 9 bases at J, leaving 10 bases unmatched.

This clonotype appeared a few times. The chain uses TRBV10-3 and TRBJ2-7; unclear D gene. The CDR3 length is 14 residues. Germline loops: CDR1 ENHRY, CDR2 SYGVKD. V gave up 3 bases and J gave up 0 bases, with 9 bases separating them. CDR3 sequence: CAISETAPSYEQYF. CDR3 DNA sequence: TGTGCCATCAGTGAAACAGCTCCCTCCTACGAGCAGTACTTC.